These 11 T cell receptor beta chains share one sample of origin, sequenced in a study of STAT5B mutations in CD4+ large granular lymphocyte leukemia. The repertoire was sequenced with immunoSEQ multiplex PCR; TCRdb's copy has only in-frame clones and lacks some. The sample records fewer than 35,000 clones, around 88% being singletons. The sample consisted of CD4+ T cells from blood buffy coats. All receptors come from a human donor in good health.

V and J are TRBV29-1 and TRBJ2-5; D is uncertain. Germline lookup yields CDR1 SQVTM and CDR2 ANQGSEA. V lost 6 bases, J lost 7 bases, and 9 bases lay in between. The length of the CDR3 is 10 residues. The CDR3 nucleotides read TGCAGCGTCCAGTCCTGGACCCAGTACTTC. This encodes CSVQSWTQYF.

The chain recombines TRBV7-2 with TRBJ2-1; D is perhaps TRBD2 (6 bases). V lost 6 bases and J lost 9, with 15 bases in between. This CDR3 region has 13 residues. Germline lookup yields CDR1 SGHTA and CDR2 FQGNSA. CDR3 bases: TGTGCCAGCAGTTTCCATGGAGGGGCTGAGCAGTTCTTC. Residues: CASSFHGGAEQFF.

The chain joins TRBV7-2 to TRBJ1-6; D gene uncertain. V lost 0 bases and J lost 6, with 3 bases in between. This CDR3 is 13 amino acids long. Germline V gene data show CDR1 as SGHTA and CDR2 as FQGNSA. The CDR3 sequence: CASSLAVNSPLHF. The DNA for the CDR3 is TGTGCCAGCAGCTTAGCGGTTAATTCACCCCTCCACTTT. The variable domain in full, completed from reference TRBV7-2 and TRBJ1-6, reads GAGVSQSPSNKVTEKGKDVELRCDPISGHTALYWYRQSLGQGLEFLIYFQGNSAPDKSGLPSDRFSAERTGGSVSTLTIQRTQQEDSAVYLCASSLAVNSPLHFGNGTRLTVT.

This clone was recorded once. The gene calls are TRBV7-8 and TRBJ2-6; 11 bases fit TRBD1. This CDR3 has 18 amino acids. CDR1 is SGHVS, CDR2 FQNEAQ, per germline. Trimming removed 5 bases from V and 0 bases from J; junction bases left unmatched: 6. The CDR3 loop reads CASSRGQGAPSGANVLTF. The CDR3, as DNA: TGTGCCAGCAGCCGCGGACAGGGGGCTCCCTCTGGGGCCAACGTCCTGACTTTC.

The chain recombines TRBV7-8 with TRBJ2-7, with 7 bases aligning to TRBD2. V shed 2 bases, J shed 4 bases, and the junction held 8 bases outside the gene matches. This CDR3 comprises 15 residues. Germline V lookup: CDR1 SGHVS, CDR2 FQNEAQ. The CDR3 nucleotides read TGTGCCAGCAGCTTAAGGGCGGGAGTTGGGTACGAGCAGTACTTC. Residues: CASSLRAGVGYEQYF. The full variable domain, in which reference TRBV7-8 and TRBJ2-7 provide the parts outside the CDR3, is GAGVSQSPRYKVAKRGQDVALRCDPISGHVSLFWYQQALGQGPEFLTYFQNEAQLDKSGLPSDRFFAERPEGSVSTLKIQRTQQEDSAVYLCASSLRAGVGYEQYFGPGTRLTVT.

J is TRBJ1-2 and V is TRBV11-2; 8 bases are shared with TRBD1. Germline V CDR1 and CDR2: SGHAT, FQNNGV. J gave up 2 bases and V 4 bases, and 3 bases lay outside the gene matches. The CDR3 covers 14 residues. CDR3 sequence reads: CASSSNRGNYGYTF. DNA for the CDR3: TGTGCCAGCAGCTCAAACAGGGGGAACTATGGCTACACCTTC.

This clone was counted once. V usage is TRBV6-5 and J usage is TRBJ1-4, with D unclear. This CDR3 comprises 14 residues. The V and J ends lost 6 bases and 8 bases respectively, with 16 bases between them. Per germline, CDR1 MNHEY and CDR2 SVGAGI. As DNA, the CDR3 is TGTGCCAGCAGGAAGGCCTCTATGGGGGAAAAACTGTTTTTT. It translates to CASRKASMGEKLFF.

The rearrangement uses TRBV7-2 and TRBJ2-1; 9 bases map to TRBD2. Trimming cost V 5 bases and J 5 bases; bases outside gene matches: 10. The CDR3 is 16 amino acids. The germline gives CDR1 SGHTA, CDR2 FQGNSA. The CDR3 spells CASSHVETSGDNEQFF. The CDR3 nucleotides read TGTGCCAGCAGCCACGTGGAGACTAGCGGAGACAATGAGCAGTTCTTC.

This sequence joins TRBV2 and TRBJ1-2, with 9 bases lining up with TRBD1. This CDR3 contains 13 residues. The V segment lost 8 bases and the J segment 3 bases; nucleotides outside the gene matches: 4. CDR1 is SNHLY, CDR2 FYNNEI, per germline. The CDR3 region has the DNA TGTGCCAGCGGGACAGGGAGGGACTATGGCTACACCTTC. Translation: CASGTGRDYGYTF.

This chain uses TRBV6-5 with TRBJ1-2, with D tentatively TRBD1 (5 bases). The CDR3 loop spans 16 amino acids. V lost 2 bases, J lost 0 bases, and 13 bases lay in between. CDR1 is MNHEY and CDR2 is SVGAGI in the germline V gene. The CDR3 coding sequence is TGTGCCAGCAGTTACCACCTGACAGCTACTAACTATGGCTACACCTTC. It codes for CASSYHLTATNYGYTF.

CDR3 in DNA: TGTGCCAGCAGCTCAGTCGGGACAGGGGCCTCCTACGAGCAGTACTTC. It translates to CASSSVGTGASYEQYF. V gene TRBV5-5 combines with J gene TRBJ2-7; 10 positions match TRBD1. The CDR3 has 16 amino acids. Looked up from germline, CDR1 is SGHKS and CDR2 is YYEKEE (reference sequence). Trimming removed 3 bases from V and 0 bases from J; junction bases left unmatched: 6.